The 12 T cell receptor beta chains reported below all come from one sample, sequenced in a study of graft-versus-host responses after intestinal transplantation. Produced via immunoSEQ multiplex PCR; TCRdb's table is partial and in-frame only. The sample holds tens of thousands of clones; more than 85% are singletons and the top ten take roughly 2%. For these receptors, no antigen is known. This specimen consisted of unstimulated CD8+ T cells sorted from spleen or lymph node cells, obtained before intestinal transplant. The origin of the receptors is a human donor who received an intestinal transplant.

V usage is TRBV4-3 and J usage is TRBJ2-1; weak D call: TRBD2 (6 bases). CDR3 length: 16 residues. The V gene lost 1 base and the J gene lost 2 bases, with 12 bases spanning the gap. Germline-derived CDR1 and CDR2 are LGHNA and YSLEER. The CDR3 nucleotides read TGCGCCAGCAGCCAAGGTTGGAGGGATCCCTACAATGAGCAGTTCTTC. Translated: CASSQGWRDPYNEQFF.

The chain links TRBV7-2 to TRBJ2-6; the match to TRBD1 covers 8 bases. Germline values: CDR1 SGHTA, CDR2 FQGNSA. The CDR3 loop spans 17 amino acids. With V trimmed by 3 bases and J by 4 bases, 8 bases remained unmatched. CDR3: CASSFGQGGSGANVLTF. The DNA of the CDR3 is TGTGCCAGCAGCTTTGGACAGGGAGGTTCCGGGGCCAACGTCCTGACTTTC. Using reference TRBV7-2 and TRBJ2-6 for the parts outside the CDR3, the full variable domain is GAGVSQSPSNKVTEKGKDVELRCDPISGHTALYWYRQSLGQGLEFLIYFQGNSAPDKSGLPSDRFSAERTGGSVSTLTIQRTQQEDSAVYLCASSFGQGGSGANVLTFGAGSRLTVL.

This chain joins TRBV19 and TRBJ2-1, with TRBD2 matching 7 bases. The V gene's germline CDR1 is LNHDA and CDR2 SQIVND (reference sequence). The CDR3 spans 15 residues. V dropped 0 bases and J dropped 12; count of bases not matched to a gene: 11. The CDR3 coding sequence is TGTGCCAGTAGTATAGATCCGGCTGGACTAGAAGGGCAGTTCTTC. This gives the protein CASSIDPAGLEGQFF. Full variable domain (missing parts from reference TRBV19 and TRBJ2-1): DGGITQSPKYLFRKEGQNVTLSCEQNLNHDAMYWYRQDPGQGLRLIYYSQIVNDFQKGDIAEGYSVSREKKESFPLTVTSAQKNPTAFYLCASSIDPAGLEGQFFGPGTRLTVL.

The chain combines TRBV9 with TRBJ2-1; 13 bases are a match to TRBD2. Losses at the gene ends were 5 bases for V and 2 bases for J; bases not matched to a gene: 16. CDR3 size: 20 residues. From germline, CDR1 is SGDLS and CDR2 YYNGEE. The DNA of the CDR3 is TGTGCCAGCAGTTCCTCCGGGACTAGCGGGGCCAAATACACCTACAATGAGCAGTTCTTC. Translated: CASSSSGTSGAKYTYNEQFF.

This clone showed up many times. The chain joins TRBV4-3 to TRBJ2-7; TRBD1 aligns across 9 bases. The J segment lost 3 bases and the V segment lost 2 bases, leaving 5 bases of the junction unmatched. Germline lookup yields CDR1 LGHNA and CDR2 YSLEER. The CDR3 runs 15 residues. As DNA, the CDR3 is TGCGCCAGCAGCCAAACCTCGACAGGGGGCTACGAGCAGTACTTC. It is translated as CASSQTSTGGYEQYF.

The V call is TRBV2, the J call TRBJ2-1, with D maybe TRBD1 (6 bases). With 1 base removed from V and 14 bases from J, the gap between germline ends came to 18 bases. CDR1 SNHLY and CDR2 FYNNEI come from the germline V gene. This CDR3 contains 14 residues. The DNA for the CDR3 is TGTGCCAGCAGTGAAGAGTTAACAGGACAGTCGGAGTTCTTC. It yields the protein CASSEELTGQSEFF.

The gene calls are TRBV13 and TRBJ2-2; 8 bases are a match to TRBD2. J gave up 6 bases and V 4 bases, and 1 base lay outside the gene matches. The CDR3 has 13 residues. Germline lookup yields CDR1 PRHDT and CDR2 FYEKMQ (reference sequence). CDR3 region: CASSSGGPGELFF. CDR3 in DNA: TGTGCCAGCAGCTCGGGGGGGCCCGGGGAGCTGTTTTTT.

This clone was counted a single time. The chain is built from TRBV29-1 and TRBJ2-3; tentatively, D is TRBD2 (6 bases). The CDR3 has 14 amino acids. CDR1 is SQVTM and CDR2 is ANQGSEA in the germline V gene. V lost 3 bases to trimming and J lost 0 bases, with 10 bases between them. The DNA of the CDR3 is TGCAGCGTTGATGGCGGGATAAGCACAGATACGCAGTATTTT. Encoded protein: CSVDGGISTDTQYF.

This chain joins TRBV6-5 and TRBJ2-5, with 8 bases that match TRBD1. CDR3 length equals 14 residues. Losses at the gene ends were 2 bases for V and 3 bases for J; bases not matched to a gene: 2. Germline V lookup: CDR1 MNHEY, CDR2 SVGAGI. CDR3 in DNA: TGTGCCAGCAGTTACCAGGACAGGGAAGAGACCCAGTACTTC. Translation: CASSYQDREETQYF.

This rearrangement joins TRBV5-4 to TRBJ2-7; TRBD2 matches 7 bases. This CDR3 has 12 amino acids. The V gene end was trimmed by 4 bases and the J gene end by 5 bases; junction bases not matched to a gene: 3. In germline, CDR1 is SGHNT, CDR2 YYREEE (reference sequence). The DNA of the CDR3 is TGTGCCAGCAGCCCGGGGACTAACGAGCAGTACTTC. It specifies CASSPGTNEQYF.

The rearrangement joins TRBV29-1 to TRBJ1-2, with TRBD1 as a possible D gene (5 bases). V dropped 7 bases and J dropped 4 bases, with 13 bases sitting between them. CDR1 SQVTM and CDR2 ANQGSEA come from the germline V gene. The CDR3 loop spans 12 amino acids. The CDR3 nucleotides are TGCAGCGCTGGCAACAGGTCCTATGGCTACACCTTC. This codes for CSAGNRSYGYTF.

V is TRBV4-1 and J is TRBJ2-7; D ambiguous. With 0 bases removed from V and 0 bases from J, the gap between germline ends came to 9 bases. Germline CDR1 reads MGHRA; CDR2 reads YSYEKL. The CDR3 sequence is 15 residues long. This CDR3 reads CASSQDLAFSYEQYF. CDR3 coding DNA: TGCGCCAGCAGCCAAGATTTGGCCTTCTCCTACGAGCAGTACTTC.